This is a list of T cell receptor beta chains from one sample in a study of shared clonotypes between healthy human individuals. Libraries were prepared by immunoSEQ multiplex PCR; TCRdb keeps only in-frame clonotypes and omits some of them. The table has about 2.1 million clones, 85% to 95% seen once; the top ten hold around 1.7%. The sample was naive CD8+ T cells from PBMCs. The receptors here all came from a man aged 18-30 years in good health. Some clones in this sample may be carry-over from other donors' samples. The CDR3 runs from the conserved cysteine through the conserved F or W. D genes are given only for firm matches. Rows give clone size only sometimes, using once, few, many, or a class for an expanded clone.

clone_size d_call j_call v_call cdr3_nt cdr3_aa
- - TRBJ2-7 TRBV6-6 TGTGCCAGCAGTTTCAATCCCCCGGACTGGGCGAGCGAGCAGTACTTC CASSFNPPDWASEQYF
- - TRBJ1-1 TRBV5-5 TGTGCCAGCAGTCTTGCCGGGGCGAACACTGAAGCTTTCTTT CASSLAGANTEAFF
- - TRBJ1-1 TRBV28 TGTGCCAGCAGTATCACAGGAGCGGCGGGGGACACTGAAGCTTTCTTT CASSITGAAGDTEAFF
- TRBD2 TRBJ2-3 TRBV7-3 TGTGCCAGCAGCTTAATTAGGGGCGCGGAGCGGGAGAATGTTGATACGCAGTATTTT CASSLIRGAERENVDTQYF
few - TRBJ1-2 TRBV5-4 TGTGCCAGCAACTTGAGGGGGTATGGCTACACCTTC CASNLRGYGYTF
- - TRBJ2-7 TRBV2 TGTGCCAGCAGCGAAGGACCCCAAAAGGGGTACGAGCAGTACTTC CASSEGPQKGYEQYF
- - TRBJ2-1 TRBV25-1 TGTGCCAGCAGTGACCGTTTCGGCTCCTACAATGAGCAGTTCTTC CASSDRFGSYNEQFF
- - TRBJ2-7 TRBV19 TGTGCCAGTAGTATTGACGGTATCTACGAGCAGTACTTC CASSIDGIYEQYF
few TRBD1 TRBJ1-1 TRBV20-1 TGCAGTGCTAGCCAAGGGGGCCAAGCTTTCTTT CSASQGGQAFF
- - TRBJ1-1 TRBV19 TGTGCCAGTAGTATTCTTGGGGCAGGGGCTTTCACTGAAGCTTTCTTT CASSILGAGAFTEAFF
- - TRBJ1-2 TRBV9 TGTGCCAGCAGCGTAGCTGCAGGGGACCTCTATGGCTACACCTTC CASSVAAGDLYGYTF
- TRBD2 TRBJ2-1 TRBV7-9 TGTGCCAGCAGCTCCCGACTAGCGGGAGGCGCATACAATGAGCAGTTCTTC CASSSRLAGGAYNEQFF
- - TRBJ1-2 TRBV7-9 TGTGCCAGCAGCCGACAGGACTACTATGGCTACACCTTC CASSRQDYYGYTF
- TRBD2 TRBJ2-1 TRBV9 TGTGCCAGCAGCGTGGGGACTAGCGGGAACTCCTACAATGAGCAGTTCTTC CASSVGTSGNSYNEQFF
- TRBD2 TRBJ2-3 TRBV6-4 TGTGCCAGCAGCCCCCGGGGGGTTGGCACAGATACGCAGTATTTT CASSPRGVGTDTQYF
- - TRBJ1-2 TRBV7-9 TGTGCCAGCAGCCTAGGCCCAGGGCTCTATGGCTACACCTTC CASSLGPGLYGYTF
- - TRBJ2-7 TRBV5-1 TGCGCCAGCAGTTTACACGGGGGCGCCTACGAGCAGTACTTC CASSLHGGAYEQYF
- - TRBJ1-5 TRBV4-2 TGTGCCAGCAGCCAAGATAAAAGCGGACAGCCCCAGCATTTT CASSQDKSGQPQHF
- - TRBJ2-3 TRBV5-6 TGTGCCAGCAGCTTGGAAGGGCAGAGAACTAGCACAGATACGCAGTATTTT CASSLEGQRTSTDTQYF
once - TRBJ2-7 TRBV6-5 TGCGCCAGCAGTGACGGGCAGACCTACGAGCAGTACTTC CASSDGQTYEQYF
- TRBD1 TRBJ2-7 TRBV7-9 TGTGCCAGCAGCCCGCCGGACAGGGCATGGAGCCCCTACGAGCAGTACTTC CASSPPDRAWSPYEQYF
once - TRBJ2-3 TRBV9 TGTGCCAGCAGCGTAGGGGTGGGGAGCACAGATACGCAGTATTTT CASSVGVGSTDTQYF
- - TRBJ2-7 TRBV9 TGTGCCAGCAGCGTAGGCCCAGTACCGAAATTCTACGAGCAGTACTTC CASSVGPVPKFYEQYF
- - TRBJ2-6 TRBV9 TGTGCCAGCAGCGTAGATCCCAGAAGTAGCTCTGGGGCCAACGTCCTGACTTTC CASSVDPRSSSGANVLTF
- - TRBJ2-3 TRBV21-1 TGTGCCAGCAGCAAAGGAGGCGCTAGCGGGAGTCGAGGCACAGATACGCAGTATTTT CASSKGGASGSRGTDTQYF
- - TRBJ2-7 TRBV7-9 TGTGCCAGCAGCGGTGGACAAACCATCTCCCTCTACGAGCAGTACTTC CASSGGQTISLYEQYF
- - TRBJ2-7 TRBV7-9 TGTGCCAGCAGCTTCCCCTCCCTGTCCGAGCAGTACTTC CASSFPSLSEQYF
- - TRBJ2-3 TRBV2 TGTGCCGCGACAAGGAGCGCCACAGATACGCAGTATTTT CAATRSATDTQYF
- - TRBJ2-7 TRBV7-6 TGTGCCAGCAGCTTGGCAGGGAGGGGGTCCTACGAGCAGTACTTC CASSLAGRGSYEQYF
- TRBD1 TRBJ2-1 TRBV9 TGTGCCAGCAGCGAGGGGCCCGGGACAGGGACCAATGAGCAGTTCTTC CASSEGPGTGTNEQFF
- - TRBJ2-5 TRBV29-1 TGCAGCGTTGAAGCCCTGCCGCCCCGGACCCAGTACTTC CSVEALPPRTQYF
- - TRBJ1-2 TRBV30 TGTGCCTGGAGTGTACGGGACTCATTCGGCTACACCTTC CAWSVRDSFGYTF
- TRBD2 TRBJ2-3 TRBV5-1 TGCGCCAGCAGCCCGGATCCGGCGGGAGTGGGGACAGATACGCAGTATTTT CASSPDPAGVGTDTQYF
- TRBD2 TRBJ2-7 TRBV7-2 TGTGCCAGCAGCTTAATTCTAGCGGGGCACTACGAGCAGTACTTC CASSLILAGHYEQYF
once - TRBJ2-1 TRBV27 TGTGCCAGCAGTTTAAGAGGGGACTACAATGAGCAGTTCTTC CASSLRGDYNEQFF
- - TRBJ1-4 TRBV11-2 TGTGCCAGCAGCTCGCGGGGAGGCTCCAATGAAAAACTGTTTTTT CASSSRGGSNEKLFF
- - TRBJ1-1 TRBV5-1 TGCGCCAGCAGCTTGGTAGAGGTGTACCTCCGGGCTTTCTTT CASSLVEVYLRAFF
- TRBD2 TRBJ2-1 TRBV13 TGTGCCAGCAGCTCTTCCGGGACTAGCTATTATGAGCAGTTCTTC CASSSSGTSYYEQFF
- TRBD2 TRBJ2-1 TRBV5-4 TGTGCCAGCAGCTTTAGCGGGAGAAGGCTGGATGAGCAGTTCTTC CASSFSGRRLDEQFF
- - TRBJ2-5 TRBV7-6 TGTGCCAGCAGCTTAAAGGGCTTTAGAGAGACCCAGTACTTC CASSLKGFRETQYF
- - TRBJ1-1 TRBV5-4 TGTGCCAGCAGCTTGGAGTGGGGGACTGAAGCTTTCTTT CASSLEWGTEAFF
once TRBD1 TRBJ2-7 TRBV19 TGTGCCAGTAGTGTGGACAGGGGCTACGAGCAGTACTTC CASSVDRGYEQYF
- - TRBJ2-1 TRBV9 TGTGCCAGCAGCCCCGCGGCGACAGTATACAATGAGCAGTTCTTC CASSPAATVYNEQFF
- - TRBJ2-1 TRBV7-6 TGTGCCAGCAGACAGGGTTTACAGGGTCGCTCCTACAATGAGCAGTTCTTC CASRQGLQGRSYNEQFF
- TRBD2 TRBJ2-7 TRBV5-4 TGTGCCTACAGCGTTAGGCGGGAGGTCTACGAGCAGTACTTC CAYSVRREVYEQYF
- TRBD2 TRBJ2-1 TRBV13 TGTGCCAGCCAATATCTAGGACTAGCCTCCTACAATGAGCAGTTCTTC CASQYLGLASYNEQFF
- TRBD2 TRBJ2-1 TRBV4-3 TGCGCCAGCAGCCAAGAAGCGGGACCCTACAATGAGCAGTTCTTC CASSQEAGPYNEQFF
- - TRBJ1-2 TRBV19 TGTGCCAGTATGGGACGCCCCGCTGGGGGGTACACCTTC CASMGRPAGGYTF
- TRBD1 TRBJ2-4 TRBV13 TGTGCCAGCAGCTTACGGACAGGGGGTAACGGCATTCAGTACTTC CASSLRTGGNGIQYF
- - TRBJ2-2 TRBV7-9 TGTGCCAGCCTTCCCGGGGCCGGGGAGCTGTTTTTT CASLPGAGELFF
- - TRBJ1-1 TRBV2 TGTGCCAGCAGTGCGCGGGTTGCGTGGGGTAGCACTGAAGCTTTCTTT CASSARVAWGSTEAFF
- - TRBJ2-3 TRBV5-6 TGTGCCAGCAGCCCCGGGGCGCATACGCAGTATTTT CASSPGAHTQYF